The clone carrying this TCR beta chain occurred a few times. Its antigen is currently unknown. Germline CDR1 and CDR2: ENHRY and SYGVKD. CDR3 length: 13 residues. Trimming took 10 bases from V and 0 from J, leaving 10 bases between them. The data originate from a study of beta chain features in type 1 diabetes. Study as a whole: Patients looked much like healthy donors when it came to age, gender and cell yields.

Expressed TCRB transcripts were sequenced after all isolated RNA was converted to cDNA. Using immunoSEQ multiplex PCR, the repertoire was profiled, and TCRdb retains in-frame clones only, with some absent. This sample has hundreds of thousands of clones; around 15% occur once, and the top ten carry less than 0.025%. Study-wide results and caveats: Lower insertion and higher deletion counts appeared at VDJ junctions in type 1 diabetes patients. The study found that naive, central memory and Treg TCRB repertoires appeared more similar in patients than in healthy donors. There was no resolution here of whether HLA type influences TCRB rearrangement. People with Type 1 diabetes carried modestly yet significantly shorter TCRB CDR3s in all four CD4+ subsets.

The sample consisted of naive CD4+ T cells from blood. This chain connects TRBV10-3 to TRBJ1-3; D is perhaps TRBD1 (5 bases). This TCR was sampled from a man between 18 and 29 years old with type 1 diabetes. CDR3: CATGLTSGNTIYF. For the CDR3, the DNA is TGTGCCACGGGACTGACCTCTGGAAACACCATATATTTT.